This entry lists 9 T cell receptor beta chains sequenced from one sample in a study of T cell changes during pregnancy in multiple sclerosis. Assay: immunoSEQ multiplex PCR; the TCRdb copy retains only in-frame clones and omits some. The data contain some 23,000 clones, around nine tenths of them seen just once; the ten biggest clones take up roughly an eighth. The sample consisted of CD8+ T cells from peripheral blood mononuclear cells, taken in the first trimester of pregnancy. The receptors were gathered from a female donor in good health, enrolled as a control in a pregnancy study.

This clone is a singleton in its sample. The chain recombines TRBV7-9 with TRBJ2-7; TRBD1 agrees at 7 bases. The CDR3 is 14 amino acids. J was trimmed by 0 bases and V by 6 bases; bases with no gene match: 5. Germline V lookup: CDR1 SEHNR, CDR2 FQNEAQ (reference sequence). The CDR3 DNA reads TGTGCCAGCAGAGGGGACAGAGACTCCTACGAGCAGTACTTC. Protein product: CASRGDRDSYEQYF.

The chain is built from TRBV4-2 and TRBJ2-5, with D possibly matching TRBD2 (6 bases). The CDR3 contains 14 residues. CDR1 is LGHNA and CDR2 is YNFKEQ in the germline V gene. V was shortened by 1 base and J by 1 base, with 7 bases between the two germline ends. The CDR3, as DNA: TGTGCCAGCAGCCAAGGGGACTCCCAAGAGACCCAGTACTTC. Amino acid sequence: CASSQGDSQETQYF.

The chain is built from TRBV5-1 and TRBJ2-3, with 7 bases that match TRBD2. This CDR3 has 15 residues. Germline assignment: CDR1 SGHRS and CDR2 YFSETQ. Unmatched junction bases numbered 8, after V lost 3 bases and J lost 4 bases. For the CDR3, the DNA is TGCGCCAGCAGCTCTTACGGTCGGGGGGCAGATACGCAGTATTTT. It codes for CASSSYGRGADTQYF.

This clone has just one count. The V and J genes are TRBV2 and TRBJ1-3; 9 nucleotides align to TRBD1. Germline V lookup: CDR1 SNHLY, CDR2 FYNNEI. The CDR3 totals 14 residues. The V gene end was trimmed by 6 bases and the J gene end by 7 bases; junction bases not matched to a gene: 7. The CDR3 here is CASRSRTGDNTIYF. Written as DNA, the CDR3 is TGTGCCAGCAGGTCGAGGACAGGGGACAACACCATATATTTT.

This clone was recorded only once. The chain uses TRBV9 and TRBJ2-5; TRBD2 matches at 10 bases. Germline values: CDR1 SGDLS, CDR2 YYNGEE. The CDR3 is 16 residues long. V trimming: 0 bases; J trimming: 1 base; junction bases outside the gene matches: 3. The CDR3 is CASSVEASGGQETQYF. CDR3 nucleotides: TGTGCCAGCAGCGTAGAGGCTAGCGGGGGCCAAGAGACCCAGTACTTC. The whole variable domain, filled in from reference TRBV9 and TRBJ2-5, reads DSGVTQTPKHLITATGQRVTLRCSPRSGDLSVYWYQQSLDQGLQFLIQYYNGEERAKGNILERFSAQQFPDLHSELNLSSLELGDSALYFCASSVEASGGQETQYFGPGTRLLVL.

This clone was detected once. The chain uses TRBV15 and TRBJ2-3; tentative D call: TRBD1 (6 bases). With 1 base removed from V and 2 bases from J, the gap between germline ends came to 7 bases. The germline gives CDR1 LNHNV, CDR2 YYDKDF (reference sequence). CDR3 length equals 14 residues. CDR3 bases: TGTGCCACCAGCAGAGGGACAGACACAGATACGCAGTATTTT. Translating it yields CATSRGTDTDTQYF.

This clone came up a few times. The chain carries TRBV7-3 and TRBJ2-1; 12 bases agree with TRBD2. Germline-derived CDR1 and CDR2 are SGHTA and FQGTGA. Trimming cost V 5 bases and J 8 bases; bases outside gene matches: 13. This CDR3 has 17 amino acids. The DNA of the CDR3 is TGTGCCAGCAGCCCCCTGGGTAGGACTAGCGGGAACTATGAGCAGTTCTTC. Its translation: CASSPLGRTSGNYEQFF. Combining the CDR3 with reference TRBV7-3 and TRBJ2-1 gives the whole variable domain GAGVSQTPSNKVTEKGKYVELRCDPISGHTALYWYRQSLGQGPEFLIYFQGTGAADDSGLPNDRFFAVRPEGSVSTLKIQRTERGDSAVYLCASSPLGRTSGNYEQFFGPGTRLTVL.

This clone was observed a single time. The chain employs TRBV7-3 and TRBJ2-2, with D possibly being TRBD2 (5 bases). The CDR3 is 13 residues long. The V gene lost 5 bases and the J gene lost 7 bases, with 11 bases spanning the gap. CDR1 is SGHTA, CDR2 FQGTGA, per germline. The CDR3 here is CASSPRVNGELFF. CDR3 bases: TGTGCCAGCAGCCCGAGGGTGAACGGGGAGCTGTTTTTT.

V gene TRBV4-2 combines with J gene TRBJ2-1; 10 positions agree with TRBD2. CDR1 and CDR2 (germline): LGHNA, YNFKEQ. The CDR3 has 16 amino acids. The trim removed 2 bases at V and 7 bases at J, leaving 8 bases unmatched. For the CDR3, the DNA is TGTGCCAGCAGCCAACCTAGCGGGAGAAGGTTGAATGAGCAGTTCTTC. It is translated as CASSQPSGRRLNEQFF.